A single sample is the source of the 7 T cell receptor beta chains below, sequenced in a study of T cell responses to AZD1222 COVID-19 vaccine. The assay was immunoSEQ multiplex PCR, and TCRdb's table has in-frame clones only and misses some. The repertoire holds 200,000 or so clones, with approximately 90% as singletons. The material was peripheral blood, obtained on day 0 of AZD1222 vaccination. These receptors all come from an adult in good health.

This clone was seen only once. CDR3 bases: TGTGCCAGCAGTTTAAATGCCAGGGGGGCAGATGAGCAGTTCTTC. This codes for CASSLNARGADEQFF. The chain has TRBV27 and TRBJ2-1; possible D gene TRBD1, 7 bases. This CDR3 is built from 15 residues. The germline V and J ends were trimmed by 2 bases and 8 bases, with 16 bases remaining between them. Germline CDR1 and CDR2: MNHEY and SMNVEV (reference sequence).

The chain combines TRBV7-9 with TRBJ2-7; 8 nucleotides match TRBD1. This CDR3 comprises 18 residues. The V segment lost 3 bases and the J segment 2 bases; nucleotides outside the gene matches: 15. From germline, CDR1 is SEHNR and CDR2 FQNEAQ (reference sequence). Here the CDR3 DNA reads TGTGCCAGCAGCTTCCCATTGGATTATCGACAGGGGCCCTACGAGCAGTACTTC. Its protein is CASSFPLDYRQGPYEQYF.

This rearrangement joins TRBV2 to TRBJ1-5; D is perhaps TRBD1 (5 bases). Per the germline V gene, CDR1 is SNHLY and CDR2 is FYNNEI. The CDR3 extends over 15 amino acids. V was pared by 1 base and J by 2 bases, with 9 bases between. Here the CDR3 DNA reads TGTGCCAGCAGTGAAGGGGGGATAGGCAATCAGCCCCAGCATTTT. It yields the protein CASSEGGIGNQPQHF.

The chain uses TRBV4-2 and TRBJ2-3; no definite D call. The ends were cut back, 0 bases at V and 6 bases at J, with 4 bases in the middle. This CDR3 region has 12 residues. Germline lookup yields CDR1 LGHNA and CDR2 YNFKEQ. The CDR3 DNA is TGTGCCAGCAGCCAAGAACTGGATACGCAGTATTTT. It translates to CASSQELDTQYF.

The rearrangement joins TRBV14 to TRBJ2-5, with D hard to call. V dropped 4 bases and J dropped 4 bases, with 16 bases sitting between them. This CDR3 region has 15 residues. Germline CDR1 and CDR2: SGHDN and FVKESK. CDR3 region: CASSPRLLSAETQYF. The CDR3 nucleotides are TGTGCCAGCAGCCCGAGACTGTTATCGGCAGAGACCCAGTACTTC.

CDR3 residues: CASSYGPGTRTDTQYF. The CDR3 DNA reads as TGTGCCAGCAGCTACGGGCCGGGGACGCGCACAGATACGCAGTATTTT. The V gene is TRBV28, the J gene TRBJ2-3; D may correspond to TRBD1 or TRBD2 (5 bases each). CDR1 and CDR2 (germline): MDHEN, SYDVKM. The CDR3 is made up of 16 amino acids. Trimming shortened V by 6 bases and J by 1 base, and 17 bases separated the two germline ends. The whole variable domain, filled in from reference TRBV28 and TRBJ2-3, reads DVKVTQSSRYLVKRTGEKVFLECVQDMDHENMFWYRQDPGLGLRLIYFSYDVKMKEKGDIPEGYSVSREKKERFSLILESASTNQTSMYLCASSYGPGTRTDTQYFGPGTRLTVL.

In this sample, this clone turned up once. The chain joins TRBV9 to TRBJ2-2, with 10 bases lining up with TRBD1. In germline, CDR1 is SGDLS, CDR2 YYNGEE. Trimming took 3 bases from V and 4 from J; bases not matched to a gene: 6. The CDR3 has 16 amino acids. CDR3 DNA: TGTGCCAGCAGCGCCCGACAGGGGGCTACCACCGGGGAGCTGTTTTTT. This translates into CASSARQGATTGELFF.